These 24 T cell receptor beta chains share one sample of origin, sequenced in a study of cytomegalovirus exposure and HLA in healthy donors. The PCR ran on 60 Vbeta and 13 Jbeta primers. The table came from immunoSEQ multiplex PCR; TCRdb's copy has only in-frame clones and leaves some out. The sample consists of 150,000 to 200,000 clones, over 80% of them appearing once. Sequenced: PBMCs. These TCRs come from a human donor in good health.

The V gene is TRBV6-1, the J gene TRBJ2-6; D is possibly TRBD1 (6 bases). Germline V CDR1 and CDR2: MNHNS, SASEGT. This CDR3 has 15 residues. V was clipped by 7 bases and J by 2 bases, with 12 bases between them. The CDR3 loop is CASTGVHPGANVLTF. DNA of the CDR3: TGTGCCAGCACAGGGGTACATCCTGGGGCCAACGTCCTGACTTTC.

This clone has a handful of counts. J is TRBJ1-1 and V is TRBV4-3; D is ambiguous. CDR1 LGHNA and CDR2 YSLEER come from the germline V gene. With 3 bases removed from V and 1 base from J, the gap between germline ends came to 6 bases. The CDR3 length is 13 residues. The CDR3 loop reads CASSHSRNTEAFF. CDR3 DNA: TGCGCCAGCAGCCACTCGCGGAACACTGAAGCTTTCTTT.

This clone was detected only a few times. For the CDR3, the DNA is TGCGCCAGCAGCCCGACGGACAGGTCAAGCTCCTACAATGAGCAGTTCTTC. It is translated as CASSPTDRSSSYNEQFF. The V gene is TRBV5-1, the J gene TRBJ2-1, with TRBD1 matching over 7 bases. CDR1 SGHRS and CDR2 YFSETQ come from the germline V gene. V was pared by 4 bases and J by 0 bases, with 10 bases of the junction left unmatched. The CDR3 sequence is 17 residues long.

CDR3 coding DNA: TGTGCCAGCAGCTGGCAGGGGGCCCAAGAGACCCAGTACTTC. Translation gives CASSWQGAQETQYF. The chain joins TRBV11-3 to TRBJ2-5; TRBD1 aligns across 8 bases. This CDR3 is 14 amino acids long. Germline loops: CDR1 SGHNT, CDR2 YENEEA. V trimming: 4 bases; J trimming: 1 base; junction bases outside the gene matches: 2.

The sample holds one count of this clone. The V call is TRBV5-1, the J call TRBJ2-7; D remains unclear. The germline CDR1 and CDR2 sequences are SGHRS and YFSETQ. CDR3 length: 13 amino acids. Trimming removed 0 bases from V and 7 bases from J, with 11 bases in between. In DNA form, the CDR3 reads TGCGCCAGCAGCTTGGGACCGCTGGAGGAGCAGTACTTC. It specifies CASSLGPLEEQYF. The whole variable domain, filled in from reference TRBV5-1 and TRBJ2-7, reads KAGVTQTPRYLIKTRGQQVTLSCSPISGHRSVSWYQQTPGQGLQFLFEYFSETQRNKGNFPGRFSGRQFSNSRSEMNVSTLELGDSALYLCASSLGPLEEQYFGPGTRLTVT.

In regard to this clone: This specimen includes other DNA sequences encoding the same CDR3. The V and J genes are TRBV5-4 and TRBJ2-3, with TRBD2 as a possible D gene (7 bases). The V end lost 0 bases, the J end lost 6 bases, and 14 bases lay between the germline ends. The germline V gene has CDR1 SGHNT and CDR2 YYREEE (reference sequence). The CDR3 spans 15 residues. The CDR3, as DNA: TGTGCCAGCAGCTTGGTAGGGGGGGCCAGGGATACGCAGTATTTT. This gives the protein CASSLVGGARDTQYF.

V gene TRBV6-5 combines with J gene TRBJ1-4, with D tentatively TRBD1 (6 bases). The V and J ends lost 5 bases and 7 bases respectively, with 14 bases between them. The CDR3 is 14 residues long. Germline CDR1 MNHEY, CDR2 SVGAGI. The CDR3 nucleotides are TGTGCCAGCAGTGCCCGGGGCAGGGGTGAAAAACTGTTTTTT. Its protein is CASSARGRGEKLFF.

This clone showed up just a few times. The gene calls are TRBV11-2 and TRBJ1-1; 8 bases match TRBD1. This CDR3 is built from 13 residues. V shed 5 bases, J shed 6 bases, and the junction held 5 bases outside the gene matches. Germline V gene data show CDR1 as SGHAT and CDR2 as FQNNGV. CDR3 region: CASSLDRGSEAFF. The CDR3 nucleotides are TGTGCCAGCAGCCTTGACAGGGGCTCTGAAGCTTTCTTT.

This rearrangement joins TRBV6-1 to TRBJ1-1; D is ambiguous. Trimming shortened V by 0 bases and J by 0 bases, and 11 bases separated the two germline ends. The CDR3 totals 16 residues. Germline V gene sequence: CDR1 MNHNS, CDR2 SASEGT. CDR3 loop: CASSEAGGRMNTEAFF. Written as DNA, the CDR3 is TGTGCCAGCAGTGAAGCGGGAGGCAGAATGAACACTGAAGCTTTCTTT.

The rearrangement links TRBV9 to TRBJ2-7; 7 bases are shared with TRBD1. Germline V gene sequence: CDR1 SGDLS, CDR2 YYNGEE. The CDR3 consists of 13 residues. Trimming took 4 bases from V and 0 from J; bases not matched to a gene: 1. CDR3 region: CASSPGGSYEQYF. As DNA, the CDR3 is TGTGCCAGCAGCCCAGGGGGCTCCTACGAGCAGTACTTC.

The rearrangement joins TRBV12-5 to TRBJ2-7, with 7 bases matching TRBD2. V was clipped by 2 bases and J by 0 bases; unmatched bases: 10. CDR1 and CDR2 from the germline V gene are LGHNT and FRNRAP. The CDR3 extends over 17 amino acids. As DNA, the CDR3 is TGTGCTAGTGGTTTGAGGTTATGGGGGGGAAGCTCCTACGAGCAGTACTTC. Residues: CASGLRLWGGSSYEQYF.

V usage is TRBV12-5 and J usage is TRBJ2-5; 8 bases are a match to TRBD1. V lost 1 base, J lost 3 bases, and 1 base stayed unmatched. Germline V gene lookup returns CDR1 LGHNT and CDR2 FRNRAP. This CDR3 comprises 14 residues. The CDR3 region has the DNA TGTGCTAGTGGTTTGGCGACAGGGGAAGAGACCCAGTACTTC. Translating gives CASGLATGEETQYF.

The V and J genes are TRBV5-4 and TRBJ2-7, with D possibly being TRBD2 (7 bases). Germline lookup yields CDR1 SGHNT and CDR2 YYREEE (reference sequence). With 0 bases removed from V and 5 bases from J, the gap between germline ends came to 9 bases. The CDR3 is 13 residues long. CDR3 residues: CASSLGGGDEQYF. CDR3 DNA sequence: TGTGCCAGCAGCTTGGGCGGGGGCGACGAGCAGTACTTC. The variable domain in full, with the rest retrieved from reference TRBV5-4 and TRBJ2-7, is ETGVTQSPTHLIKTRGQQVTLRCSSQSGHNTVSWYQQALGQGPQFIFQYYREEENGRGNFPPRFSGLQFPNYSSELNVNALELDDSALYLCASSLGGGDEQYFGPGTRLTVT.

This clone was counted once. The J gene is TRBJ1-2, the V gene TRBV5-4; 9 bases fit TRBD1. CDR3 length equals 14 residues. Germline lookup yields CDR1 SGHNT and CDR2 YYREEE (reference sequence). The J segment lost 6 bases and the V segment lost 4 bases, leaving 7 bases of the junction unmatched. For the CDR3, the DNA is TGTGCCAGCAGCGCAGGGACAGGGAGGGATGGCTACACCTTC. It codes for CASSAGTGRDGYTF.

The chain links TRBV5-4 to TRBJ2-7; maybe TRBD1 (5 bases). V was shortened by 0 bases and J by 4 bases, with 14 bases between the two germline ends. There are 15 residues in the CDR3. Germline V CDR1 and CDR2: SGHNT, YYREEE (reference sequence). The CDR3 here is CASSLGGRDAYEQYF. The DNA of the CDR3 is TGTGCCAGCAGCTTGGGGGGCAGGGATGCATACGAGCAGTACTTC.

This chain links TRBV11-2 with TRBJ2-7; TRBD2 aligns across 7 bases. V was pared by 4 bases and J by 4 bases, with 4 bases of the junction left unmatched. This CDR3 has 13 amino acids. Germline assignment: CDR1 SGHAT and CDR2 FQNNGV. The DNA of the CDR3 is TGTGCCAGCAGCTGGACTAGTCTTTACGAGCAGTACTTC. This gives the protein CASSWTSLYEQYF.

The CDR3 coding sequence is TGTGCCATCAGTGAATTTGAGGGGGTGGTATTCAATGAGCAGTTCTTC. It yields the protein CAISEFEGVVFNEQFF. This chain joins TRBV10-3 and TRBJ2-1; possible D gene TRBD1, 6 bases. The V end was cut by 3 bases, the J end by 6 bases, with 18 bases between. From germline, CDR1 is ENHRY and CDR2 SYGVKD. The CDR3 length is 16 residues.

V usage is TRBV5-1 and J usage is TRBJ1-4, with 8 nucleotides matching TRBD1. This CDR3 region has 15 residues. Germline CDR1 reads SGHRS; CDR2 reads YFSETQ. The V and J ends lost 4 bases and 1 base, in that order; junction bases with no gene match: 3. CDR3 sequence (DNA): TGCGCCAGCAGCCAAGGGACAGGAACTAATGAAAAACTGTTTTTT. It translates to CASSQGTGTNEKLFF.

This clone appeared once. Here the CDR3 DNA reads TGCGCCAGCAGCCAAGAGTTCCAGATTAACTATGGCTACACCTTC. Translation gives CASSQEFQINYGYTF. The chain recombines TRBV4-1 with TRBJ1-2; D not certain. CDR3 length: 15 residues. Trimming took 0 bases from V and 1 from J, leaving 9 bases between them. The germline gives CDR1 MGHRA, CDR2 YSYEKL.

The genes are TRBV6-5 and TRBJ2-4; 9 positions match TRBD1. CDR1 MNHEY and CDR2 SVGAGI come from the germline V gene. V gave up 4 bases and J gave up 8 bases; unmatched junction bases: 3. The CDR3 contains 13 residues. The CDR3 is CASSLGQGYIQYF. The DNA of the CDR3 is TGTGCCAGCAGTTTAGGACAGGGGTACATTCAGTACTTC.

The V gene is TRBV2, the J gene TRBJ2-3, with D possibly TRBD1 on 6 matching bases. This CDR3 region has 14 residues. CDR1 and CDR2 (germline): SNHLY, FYNNEI. V lost 2 bases and J 10 bases, leaving 16 bases between the germline ends. DNA for the CDR3: TGTGCCAGCAGTGAAACCGGACAGTACTTTGCGCAGTATTTT. Protein: CASSETGQYFAQYF.

This chain joins TRBV5-1 and TRBJ1-5, with a possible D match to TRBD1 (5 bases). Trimming removed 4 bases from V and 7 bases from J, with 18 bases in between. Looked up from germline, CDR1 is SGHRS and CDR2 is YFSETQ. This CDR3 is built from 15 residues. Written as DNA, the CDR3 is TGCGCCAGCAGCCTAGCGGGGCTGTTAGGGCAGCCCCAGCATTTT. It specifies CASSLAGLLGQPQHF. Full variable domain (outside the CDR3, taken from reference TRBV5-1 and TRBJ1-5): KAGVTQTPRYLIKTRGQQVTLSCSPISGHRSVSWYQQTPGQGLQFLFEYFSETQRNKGNFPGRFSGRQFSNSRSEMNVSTLELGDSALYLCASSLAGLLGQPQHFGDGTRLSIL.

The sample holds one count of this clone. This chain links TRBV25-1 with TRBJ1-5, with D possibly TRBD1 on 6 matching bases. In germline, CDR1 is MGHDK, CDR2 SYGVNS. The V end lost 5 bases, the J end lost 2 bases, and 13 bases lay between the germline ends. This CDR3 spans 15 amino acids. The CDR3 DNA is TGTGCCAGCAGTCGAGGGGCAGGGGGCAATCAGCCCCAGCATTTT. Amino acid sequence: CASSRGAGGNQPQHF.

The chain employs TRBV2 and TRBJ2-5; 10 bases line up with TRBD2. The CDR3 has 14 residues. The germline CDR1 and CDR2 sequences are SNHLY and FYNNEI. J lost 5 bases, V lost 10 bases, and 10 bases had no gene match. The chain's CDR3 is CATRERGGGETQYF. As DNA, the CDR3 is TGTGCCACTAGGGAGCGGGGGGGCGGGGAGACCCAGTACTTC.